Sequencing of this TCR beta chain was carried out in a study of T-cell memory formation after mild COVID-19. Study in general: Largely donor-specific TCR clusters were found.

By share, this clonotype counts as medium-sized. Per germline, CDR1 KGHDR and CDR2 SFDVKD. This CDR3 has 15 residues. Trimming removed 3 bases at V and 6 bases at J, with 13 bases between. TCRdb analysed the 5' RACE reads with MiXCR anew, one entry per CDR3 protein. The data show over 40,000 distinct CDR3 sequences, more than 10% seen once. The sample taken for sequencing was PBMCs or a T cell subset sorted from them (not recorded which). The V and J genes are TRBV24-1 and TRBJ2-2; unclear D gene. The clonotype was recovered from a man aged 18 to 29 who had mild COVID-19 (a few samples of this study predate the infection). Cell type and time point are not known. CDR3 residues: CATSDESRTSGELFF. Here the CDR3 DNA reads TGTGCCACCAGTGATGAGAGTAGGACCTCCGGGGAGCTGTTTTTT.